This T cell receptor (beta chain) was sequenced during a study of metastatic and nonmetastatic thyroid tumors. For the study at large: The authors compared repertoires across blood and tumor or nodule tissue from malignant and benign thyroid patients. Study findings and constraints: Relative to benign nodules, malignant thyroid tumors were reportedly characterized by significantly elevated TCR beta diversity in blood and tumor.

All patients were untreated before thyroid surgery. In its sample, this clone was seen many times. Its target is not known. Under the authors' procedure: The study's classifier, a distant-metastasis tool for papillary thyroid cancer, was built using CDR3 differences across clinicopathological groups. MiXCR re-clonotyped the PCR reads for TCRdb. TCRdb's processing, not the study's, gives the V and J calls here. This sample has around 40,000 clones, with about 24% found just once. The specimen was blood. This receptor was taken from a female donor with papillary thyroid cancer or a benign thyroid nodule (not recorded which). Some clones in this sample may be carry-over from other donors' samples.

Written as DNA, the CDR3 is TGTGCCAGCAGCTTAGTTTGGGAGCGGGGAGTCGATGAGCAGTTCTTC. Amino acids: CASSLVWERGVDEQFF. V and J are TRBV7-9 and TRBJ2-1; 7 nucleotides align to TRBD2. Germline CDR1 is SEHNR and CDR2 is FQNEAQ (reference sequence). This CDR3 is 16 amino acids long. Losses at the gene ends were 1 base for V and 8 bases for J; bases not matched to a gene: 11.